What follows are 6 T cell receptor beta chains derived from one specimen sequenced in a study of blood T cell repertoires in COVID-19. Sequenced by immunoSEQ multiplex PCR; TCRdb stores in-frame clones only, minus some. The sample contains about 58,000 clones, about 77% of which appear only once. The sample consisted of peripheral blood. These receptors were obtained from a human donor in a cohort sampled during active COVID-19.

This clone has a single count. The V and J genes are TRBV3-1 (or the pseudogene TRBV3-2) and TRBJ1-2; no definite D call. This CDR3 is 15 amino acids long. Per germline, CDR1 LGHDT and CDR2 YNNKEL (reference sequence). The V end was cut by 4 bases, the J end by 3 bases, with 15 bases between. The CDR3 DNA reads TGTGCCAGCAGCCCCACGGGAGGAGGGTACTATGGCTACACCTTC. Translated: CASSPTGGGYYGYTF.

The chain is built from TRBV2 and TRBJ2-1; 15 bases map to TRBD2. V shed 5 bases, J shed 5 bases, and the junction held 7 bases outside the gene matches. Germline V CDR1 and CDR2: SNHLY, FYNNEI. There are 17 residues in the CDR3. In DNA form, the CDR3 reads TGTGCCAGCAGTCCCCAGGGACTAGCGGGGGGACACAATGAGCAGTTCTTC. This codes for CASSPQGLAGGHNEQFF.

The chain combines TRBV11-2 with TRBJ2-1; the D gene is possibly TRBD1 (5 bases). The germline gives CDR1 SGHAT, CDR2 FQNNGV. Between the trimmed V and J ends, which lost 5 bases and 2 bases, there was a span of 10 bases. The CDR3 spans 14 residues. This CDR3 is CASSARATYNEQFF. In nucleotides, the CDR3 is TGTGCCAGCAGCGCCAGGGCAACCTACAATGAGCAGTTCTTC.

V usage is TRBV6-5 and J usage is TRBJ2-2, with 7 bases that match TRBD1. The J segment lost 4 bases and the V segment lost 9 bases, leaving 8 bases of the junction unmatched. The CDR3 contains 14 residues. Germline CDR1 MNHEY, CDR2 SVGAGI. The CDR3 region has the DNA TGTGCCAGTCACTCGGGACAGCTCACCGGGGAGCTGTTTTTT. Translating gives CASHSGQLTGELFF.

This CDR3 reads CASSQGNGDTDTQYF. The CDR3 DNA follows: TGCGCCAGCAGCCAAGGGAACGGGGACACAGATACGCAGTATTTT. The rearrangement uses TRBV4-3 and TRBJ2-3, with D possibly being TRBD2 (5 bases). CDR1 is LGHNA and CDR2 is YSLEER in the germline V gene. V was pared by 1 base and J by 2 bases, with 10 bases between. The CDR3 contains 15 residues.

The chain combines TRBV11-2 with TRBJ1-1; no definite D call. This CDR3 comprises 13 residues. The germline V and J ends were trimmed by 5 bases and 5 bases, with 12 bases remaining between them. The germline CDR1 and CDR2 sequences are SGHAT and FQNNGV. CDR3 DNA sequence: TGTGCCAGCAGCAGAGGCGCGCGGACTGAAGCTTTCTTT. As protein: CASSRGARTEAFF.